This TCR beta chain was retrieved from a study of PD-1 blockade in mismatch repair-deficient tumors. About the study: Patients had about a dozen mismatch repair-deficient cancer types and were previously treated and progressing. Whole-study findings and limits: Tumor-resident clones, often undetectable pretreatment in blood, expanded then contracted after pembrolizumab.

As regards this clone: What it recognizes is unknown.

Mismatch repair deficiency was confirmed in all patients, by PCR or immunohistochemistry. Profiling relied on immunoSEQ multiplex PCR, and the TCRdb table lists in-frame clones only, not all of them. The sample consists of roughly 79,000 clones, 80% to 90% of them appearing once. The CDR3 sequence is 18 residues long. The J gene is TRBJ1-2, the V gene TRBV12-2. TRBV12-2 is a documented pseudogene. Sequences were derived from peripheral blood, sampled 44 weeks after starting pembrolizumab. The origin of this receptor is an adult with mismatch repair-deficient cancer. The CDR3 sequence is CASRRGTAGPLANYGYTF. The CDR3 DNA reads as TGTGCAAGTCGCCGGGGAACGGCAGGGCCCCTAGCTAACTATGGCTACACCTTC.